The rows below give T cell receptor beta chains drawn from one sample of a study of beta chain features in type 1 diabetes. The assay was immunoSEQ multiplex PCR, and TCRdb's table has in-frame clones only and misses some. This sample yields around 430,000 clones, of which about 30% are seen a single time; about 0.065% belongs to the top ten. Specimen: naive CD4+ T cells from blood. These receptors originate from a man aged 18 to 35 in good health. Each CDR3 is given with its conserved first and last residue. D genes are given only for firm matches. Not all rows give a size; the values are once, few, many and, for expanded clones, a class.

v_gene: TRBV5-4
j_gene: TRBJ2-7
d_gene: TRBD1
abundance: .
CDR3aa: CASSLAGTGTYEQYF
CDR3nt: TGTGCCAGCAGCTTGGCCGGGACAGGGACATACGAGCAGTACTTC

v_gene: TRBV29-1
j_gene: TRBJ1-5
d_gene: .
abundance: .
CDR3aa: CSVGGGNGQPQHF
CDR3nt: TGCAGCGTTGGAGGCGGGAATGGGCAGCCCCAGCATTTT

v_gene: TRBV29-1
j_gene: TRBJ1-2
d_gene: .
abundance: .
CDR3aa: CSVALGNYGYTF
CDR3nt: TGCAGCGTTGCCCTCGGTAACTATGGCTACACCTTC

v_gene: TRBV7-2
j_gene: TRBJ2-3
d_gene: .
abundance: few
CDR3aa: CASSLDYFSTDTQYF
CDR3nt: TGTGCCAGCAGCTTAGATTACTTTAGCACAGATACGCAGTATTTT

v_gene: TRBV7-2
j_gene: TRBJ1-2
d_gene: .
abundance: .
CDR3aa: CASSPRGDYGYTF
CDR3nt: TGTGCCAGCAGCCCTAGGGGAGACTATGGCTACACCTTC

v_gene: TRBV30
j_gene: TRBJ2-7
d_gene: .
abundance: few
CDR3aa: CAWYSTPGVYEQYF
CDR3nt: TGTGCCTGGTATTCGACCCCGGGGGTGTACGAGCAGTACTTC

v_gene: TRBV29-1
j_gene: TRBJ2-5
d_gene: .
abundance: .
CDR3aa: CSVAGAVKETQYF
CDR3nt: TGCAGCGTTGCCGGGGCAGTTAAAGAGACCCAGTACTTC

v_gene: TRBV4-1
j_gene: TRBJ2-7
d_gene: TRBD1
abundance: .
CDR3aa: CASSPRVLPGTVSYEQYF
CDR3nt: TGCGCCAGCAGCCCTCGGGTTCTTCCCGGGACAGTATCCTACGAGCAGTACTTC

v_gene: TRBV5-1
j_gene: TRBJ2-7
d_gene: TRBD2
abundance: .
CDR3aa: CASSPLGGTYEQYF
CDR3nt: TGCGCCAGCAGCCCTCTGGGGGGGACCTACGAGCAGTACTTC

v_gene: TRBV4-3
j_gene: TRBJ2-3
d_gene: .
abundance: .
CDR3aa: CASSQQGPGATDTQYF
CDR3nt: TGCGCCAGCAGCCAACAGGGGCCGGGGGCCACAGATACGCAGTATTTT

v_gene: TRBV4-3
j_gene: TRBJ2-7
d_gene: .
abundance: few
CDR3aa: CASSQEPGAYEQYF
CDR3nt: TGCGCCAGCAGCCAAGAACCGGGGGCCTACGAGCAGTACTTC

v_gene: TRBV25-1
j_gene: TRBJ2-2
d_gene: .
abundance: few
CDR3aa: CASSVWIGELFF
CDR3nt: TGTGCCAGCAGTGTATGGATCGGGGAGCTGTTTTTT

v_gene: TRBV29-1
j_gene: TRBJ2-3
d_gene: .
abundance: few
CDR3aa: CSVGHTRDTQYF
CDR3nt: TGCAGCGTTGGTCATACCAGAGATACGCAGTATTTT

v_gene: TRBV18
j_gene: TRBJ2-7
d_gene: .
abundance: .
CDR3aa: CASSPWRQSSYEQYF
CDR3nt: TGTGCCAGCTCACCATGGAGGCAGAGCTCCTACGAGCAGTACTTC

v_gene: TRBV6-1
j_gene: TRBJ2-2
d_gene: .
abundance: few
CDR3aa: CASSEYPDTGELFF
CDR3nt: TGTGCCAGCAGTGAATATCCGGACACCGGGGAGCTGTTTTTT

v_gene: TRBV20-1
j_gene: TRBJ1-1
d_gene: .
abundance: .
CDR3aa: CSARGYTEAFF
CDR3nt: TGCAGTGCTAGAGGGTACACTGAAGCTTTCTTT